These 25 T cell receptor beta chains originate from one sample sequenced in a study of T cells expressing NK-cell markers (dated by TCRdb to about 2020). Library creation used 5' RACE. TCRdb records Illumina HiSeq 2000 as the sequencer. After reprocessing by TCRdb, each CDR3 protein sequence is one entry, and no DNA is given. The sample table holds roughly 280,000 distinct CDR3 sequences. About 0.39% of the sample comes from the top ten. Source material: blood T cells: a sorted CD56 or NKG2C T cell subset, CD4+ or CD8+ T cells, or bulk PBMC T cells (not recorded which). These receptors originate from a man between 18 and 35 years old in good health. Donor details come from another sample of the same person, matched by shared clones.

This CDR3 reads CASSRVRLAGYNEQFF. The chain employs TRBV5-6 and TRBJ2-1; the TCRdb D gene call, TRBD2, has no DNA to confirm it. This CDR3 is built from 16 residues. Germline V gene sequence: CDR1 SGHDT, CDR2 YYEEEE. The variable domain in full, completed from reference TRBV5-6 and TRBJ2-1, reads DAGVTQSPTHLIKTRGQQVTLRCSPKSGHDTVSWYQQALGQGPQFIFQYYEEEERQRGNFPDRFSGHQFPNYSSELNVNALLLGDSALYLCASSRVRLAGYNEQFFGPGTRLTVL.

The gene calls are TRBV6-4 and TRBJ2-3. Germline CDR1 and CDR2: MRHNA and SNTAGT. The CDR3 is 12 residues long. The CDR3 is CASSDHTDTQYF.

V usage is TRBV29-1 and J usage is TRBJ2-1. Germline lookup yields CDR1 SQVTM and CDR2 ANQGSEA. The CDR3 covers 12 residues. CDR3: CSVVQVGNEQFF.

The V call is TRBV30, the J call TRBJ1-1. From germline, CDR1 is GTSNPN and CDR2 SVGIG (reference sequence). The CDR3 loop spans 13 amino acids. CDR3 region: CAWSGRVNTEAFF.

This rearrangement joins TRBV5-1 to TRBJ2-7; TCRdb's D call, TRBD2, is unchecked because there is no DNA. This CDR3 spans 14 amino acids. In germline, CDR1 is SGHRS, CDR2 YFSETQ. CDR3 amino acids: CASSLAGPNYEQYF.

The chain has TRBV4-2 and TRBJ2-2; lacking DNA, the TRBD1 call made by TCRdb goes unchecked. CDR1 is LGHNA, CDR2 YNFKEQ, per germline. The CDR3 runs to 18 residues. The CDR3 sequence: CASSQRSHGREYTGELFF.

The chain recombines TRBV5-6 with TRBJ1-4; TCRdb's D call, TRBD1, is unchecked because there is no DNA. From germline, CDR1 is SGHDT and CDR2 YYEEEE. The CDR3 length is 15 residues. CDR3 in amino acids: CASSTGQGTNEKLFF.

This chain connects TRBV6-5 to TRBJ2-7. The CDR3 consists of 14 residues. CDR1 and CDR2 from the germline V gene are MNHEY and SVGAGI. The CDR3 reads CASSYSGTTYEQYF.

The rearrangement uses TRBV4-2 and TRBJ2-7; the TRBD2 assignment by TCRdb is unverifiable without DNA. The CDR3 is made up of 18 amino acids. The germline V gene has CDR1 LGHNA and CDR2 YNFKEQ. CDR3 amino acids: CASSQEGALLAGGYEQYF.

The rearrangement links TRBV12-3 or TRBV12-4 to TRBJ2-3; as DNA is missing, the TRBD1 call by TCRdb cannot be tested. The CDR3 extends over 15 amino acids. The CDR3 loop reads CASSRGQTSTDTQYF.

The rearrangement joins TRBV27 to TRBJ2-5; with no DNA, the TCRdb D assignment of TRBD1 cannot be verified. The CDR3 contains 15 residues. Germline loops: CDR1 MNHEY, CDR2 SMNVEV (reference sequence). CDR3 loop: CASSLIVGGQETQYF.

The chain is built from TRBV29-1 and TRBJ2-7. CDR1 is SQVTM, CDR2 ANQGSEA, per germline. The CDR3 loop spans 11 amino acids. The CDR3 sequence is CSVEIYYEQYF.

This chain uses TRBV27 with TRBJ2-7; the TRBD2 assignment by TCRdb is unverifiable without DNA. CDR3 length: 15 amino acids. CDR1 MNHEY and CDR2 SMNVEV come from the germline V gene (reference sequence). The CDR3 loop is CASSRLPGTSYEQYF.

The genes are TRBV6-5 and TRBJ2-5; TCRdb proposes TRBD1, but this gene call is untestable without DNA. Germline lookup yields CDR1 MNHEY and CDR2 SVGAGI. CDR3 length: 16 amino acids. CDR3 amino acids: CASSYHLEGGWETQYF.

V and J are TRBV5-4 and TRBJ2-3; as DNA is missing, the TRBD1 call by TCRdb cannot be tested. CDR3 length: 13 amino acids. Per germline, CDR1 SGHNT and CDR2 YYREEE (reference sequence). CDR3 sequence reads: CASSRQGPDTQYF.

The rearrangement links TRBV28 to TRBJ2-3; the D call from TCRdb, TRBD2, cannot be confirmed without DNA. The length of the CDR3 is 19 residues. The germline gives CDR1 MDHEN, CDR2 SYDVKM. CDR3: CASSPLRGLAGGLLDTQYF.

This chain joins TRBV20-1 and TRBJ1-5; TCRdb gives TRBD1 as the D gene, but with no DNA this cannot be confirmed. The CDR3 is 19 amino acids. CDR1 is DFQATT, CDR2 SNEGSKA, per germline (reference sequence). The CDR3 spells CSARSARDSWVREGAPQHF.

V gene TRBV2 combines with J gene TRBJ2-1; the D call from TCRdb, TRBD2, cannot be confirmed without DNA. This CDR3 has 14 residues. Germline V gene data show CDR1 as SNHLY and CDR2 as FYNNEI. CDR3 protein: CASSEGQREGPQFF.

V gene TRBV12-3 or TRBV12-4 combines with J gene TRBJ2-1; TCRdb outputs TRBD2, but without DNA this stays unchecked. The CDR3 consists of 15 residues. The CDR3 sequence is CASSPRTSGRAEQFF.

The chain employs TRBV6-2 or TRBV6-3 and TRBJ2-3; TCRdb calls TRBD1, which cannot be checked without DNA. The CDR3 sequence is 13 residues long. Germline CDR1 reads MNHEY; CDR2 reads SVGEGT. The CDR3 here is CASSSGQLATQYF.

This chain connects TRBV20-1 to TRBJ2-1; TCRdb's D call, TRBD2, is unchecked because there is no DNA. CDR3 length: 18 amino acids. CDR1 is DFQATT, CDR2 SNEGSKA, per germline (reference sequence). The chain's CDR3 is CSAREEGTSGSTRGEQFF.

This sequence joins TRBV29-1 and TRBJ2-2; the TRBD1 assignment by TCRdb is unverifiable without DNA. CDR1 is SQVTM and CDR2 is ANQGSEA in the germline V gene. The CDR3 contains 12 residues. This chain's CDR3 is CSVRQGTGELFF.

The V and J genes are TRBV12-3 or TRBV12-4 and TRBJ2-1; TCRdb's D call, TRBD1, is unchecked because there is no DNA. The CDR3 is made up of 16 amino acids. The CDR3 loop reads CASSPGTSSYYNEQFF.

The V and J genes are TRBV27 and TRBJ1-1; the D gene TCRdb calls, TRBD1, cannot be checked with no DNA. Germline CDR1 reads MNHEY; CDR2 reads SMNVEV (reference sequence). This CDR3 has 14 residues. CDR3 loop: CASRTGTANTEAFF.

This chain uses TRBV20-1 with TRBJ1-6. The CDR3 extends over 16 amino acids. From germline, CDR1 is DFQATT and CDR2 SNEGSKA (reference sequence). The chain's CDR3 is CSARDFRSSYNSPLHF.